These 5 T cell receptor beta chains came from one sample sequenced in a study of early T cells in non-severe SARS-CoV-2 infection. TCRdb reprocessed the 5' RACE reads with MiXCR, giving one entry per CDR3 protein. Of under 85,000 distinct CDR3 sequences in the sample, more than 13% were seen once. The sequenced sample was whole blood. These receptors were collected from an adult who was a healthcare worker with PCR-confirmed SARS-CoV-2 infection or an uninfected control (not recorded which).

Ten or more counts support this clonotype. This chain joins TRBV19 and TRBJ1-4, with TRBD1 identical over 8 bases. The trim removed 5 bases at V and 14 bases at J, leaving 10 bases unmatched. The germline CDR1 and CDR2 sequences are LNHDA and SQIVND (reference sequence). The CDR3 sequence is 13 residues long. The CDR3 DNA reads TGTGCCAGTAGTCAAACTCAGGGGGCGCGCCTGTTTTTT. It is translated as CASSQTQGARLFF.

In its sample, this clonotype was seen many times. CDR3 amino acids: CASSNRDGYTF. The CDR3, as DNA: TGTGCCAGCAGTAACAGGGATGGCTACACCTTC. This chain joins TRBV12-3 or TRBV12-4 and TRBJ1-2, with D possibly matching TRBD1 (6 bases). CDR3 size: 11 residues. Trimming pared 5 bases from V and 6 bases from J, leaving 7 bases between.

The CDR3 region is CASSLMTGGPYEQYF. CDR3 coding DNA: TGTGCCAGCAGCTTGATGACGGGGGGACCCTACGAGCAGTACTTC. The chain links TRBV5-5 to TRBJ2-7, with 7 bases that match TRBD2. The ends lost 1 base at V and 2 bases at J; junction bases unmatched: 6. The CDR3 has 15 amino acids. The germline V gene encodes CDR1 SGHKS and CDR2 YYEKEE (reference sequence).

Ten or more counts support this clonotype. The V and J genes are TRBV14 and TRBJ1-2; D is possibly TRBD1 (6 bases). The germline V gene encodes CDR1 SGHDN and CDR2 FVKESK. The CDR3 is 16 amino acids. The germline V and J ends were trimmed by 4 bases and 3 bases, with 18 bases remaining between them. The CDR3 nucleotides are TGTGCCAGCAGCCCCCGGCTGGACAGTTCCTACTATGGCTACACCTTC. Translated, it gives CASSPRLDSSYYGYTF. The whole variable domain, remainder taken from reference TRBV14 and TRBJ1-2, is EAGVTQFPSHSVIEKGQTVTLRCDPISGHDNLYWYRRVMGKEIKFLLHFVKESKQDESGMPNNRFLAERTGGTYSTLKVQPAELEDSGVYFCASSPRLDSSYYGYTFGSGTRLTVV.

The chain uses TRBV20-1 and TRBJ2-5; no definite D call. Trimming cost V 6 bases and J 3 bases, with 11 bases left between them. Looked up from germline, CDR1 is DFQATT and CDR2 is SNEGSKA (reference sequence). The CDR3 is 12 amino acids. DNA for the CDR3: TGCAGTGCCCGCTGGGTAGAAGAGACCCAGTACTTC. It codes for CSARWVEETQYF.